The 5 T cell receptor beta chains below all came from one sample that was sequenced in a study. TCRdb re-called the RT-PCR reads with MiXCR, one entry per CDR3 protein. The table records about 700,000 distinct CDR3 sequences, 14% of them present only once. Sequenced: memory CD4+ T cells from blood. These receptors all stem from a female donor in good health, serving as a healthy control.

The chain joins TRBV27 to TRBJ1-2; D unclear. The germline V gene encodes CDR1 MNHEY and CDR2 SMNVEV (reference sequence). This CDR3 has 14 amino acids. V dropped 5 bases and J dropped 2 bases, with 12 bases sitting between them. CDR3 loop: CASSAGTRNYGYTF. CDR3 in DNA: TGTGCCAGCAGTGCCGGCACGAGGAACTATGGCTACACCTTC.

This clonotype was detected many times. This rearrangement joins TRBV24-1 to TRBJ2-5; no firm D call. Germline CDR1 and CDR2: KGHDR and SFDVKD. This CDR3 contains 12 residues. With 5 bases removed from V and 1 base from J, the gap between germline ends came to 4 bases. CDR3: CATSGFQETQYF. CDR3 coding DNA: TGTGCCACCAGTGGATTCCAAGAGACCCAGTACTTC.

This chain links TRBV15 with TRBJ2-2, with unresolved D. Per the germline V gene, CDR1 is LNHNV and CDR2 is YYDKDF (reference sequence). The CDR3 covers 13 residues. V shed 7 bases and J shed 0 bases, with 6 bases lying between them. CDR3 region: CATKETNTGELFF. The CDR3 coding sequence is TGTGCCACCAAGGAAACGAACACCGGGGAGCTGTTTTTT.

This clonotype was seen a handful of times. The V call is TRBV3-1, the J call TRBJ1-1, with a possible D match to TRBD1 (5 bases). This CDR3 has 16 residues. CDR1 is LGHDT and CDR2 is YNNKEL in the germline V gene (reference sequence). V was trimmed by 1 base and J by 4 bases, leaving 16 bases between them. CDR3 DNA: TGTGCCAGCAGCCAAGTGGGGGTAGGGTTGGGCACTGAAGCTTTCTTT. It is translated as CASSQVGVGLGTEAFF. The entire variable domain, with the rest obtained from reference TRBV3-1 and TRBJ1-1, is as follows: DTAVSQTPKYLVTQMGNDKSIKCEQNLGHDTMYWYKQDSKKFLKIMFSYNNKELIINETVPNRFSPKSPDKAHLNLHINSLELGDSAVYFCASSQVGVGLGTEAFFGQGTRLTVV.

This clonotype was counted ten times or more. DNA of the CDR3: TGCAGTGCTCCCCACAGACAGGGTGGCCACGAGCAGTACTTC. This translates into CSAPHRQGGHEQYF. J is TRBJ2-7 and V is TRBV20-1; 7 bases are shared with TRBD1. Trimming cost V 5 bases and J 5 bases; bases outside gene matches: 12. The CDR3 totals 14 residues. Germline CDR1 and CDR2: DFQATT and SNEGSKA (reference sequence).